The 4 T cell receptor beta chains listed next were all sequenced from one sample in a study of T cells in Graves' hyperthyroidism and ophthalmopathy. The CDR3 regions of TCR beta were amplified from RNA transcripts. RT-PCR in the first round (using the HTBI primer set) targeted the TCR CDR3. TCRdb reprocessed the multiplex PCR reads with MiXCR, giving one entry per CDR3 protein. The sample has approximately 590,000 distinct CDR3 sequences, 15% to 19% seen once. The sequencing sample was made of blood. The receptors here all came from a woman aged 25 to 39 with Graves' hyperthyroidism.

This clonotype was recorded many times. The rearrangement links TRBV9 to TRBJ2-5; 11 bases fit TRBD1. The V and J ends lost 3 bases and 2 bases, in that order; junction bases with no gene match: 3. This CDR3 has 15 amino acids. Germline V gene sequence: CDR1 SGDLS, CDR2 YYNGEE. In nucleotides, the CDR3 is TGTGCCAGCAGCGCGGACAGGGGGCGGCAAGAGACCCAGTACTTC. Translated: CASSADRGRQETQYF.

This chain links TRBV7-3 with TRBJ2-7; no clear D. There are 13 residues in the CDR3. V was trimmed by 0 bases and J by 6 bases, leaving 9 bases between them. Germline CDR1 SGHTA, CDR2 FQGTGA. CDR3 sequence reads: CASSLTGYGEQYF. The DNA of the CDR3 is TGTGCCAGCAGCTTAACAGGGTACGGCGAGCAGTACTTC.

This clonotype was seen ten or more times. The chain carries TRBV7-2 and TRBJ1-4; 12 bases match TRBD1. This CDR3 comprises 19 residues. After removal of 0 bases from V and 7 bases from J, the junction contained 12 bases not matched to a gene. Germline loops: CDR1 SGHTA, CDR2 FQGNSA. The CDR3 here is CASSLAEGTGGAAAEKLFF. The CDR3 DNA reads TGTGCCAGCAGCTTAGCCGAGGGGACAGGGGGCGCGGCAGCTGAAAAACTGTTTTTT.

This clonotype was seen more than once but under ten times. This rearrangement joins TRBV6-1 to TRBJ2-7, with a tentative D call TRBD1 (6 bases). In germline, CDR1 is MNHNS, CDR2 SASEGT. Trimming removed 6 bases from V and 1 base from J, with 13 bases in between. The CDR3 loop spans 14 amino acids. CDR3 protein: CASRTQGNSYEQYF. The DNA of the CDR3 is TGTGCCAGCAGGACGCAGGGGAATTCCTACGAGCAGTACTTC.